This is a list of T cell receptor beta chains from one sample in a study of T-cell reconstitution after alpha-beta-depleted transplantation in children. Using its own MiXCR run on the PCR reads, TCRdb lists one record per CDR3 protein. The sample records fewer than 550,000 distinct CDR3 sequences, around 15% being singletons. The sequences come from PBMCs, mostly from graft donor cells, collected 360 days after TCRalphabeta/CD19-depleted stem cell transplant. The receptors come from a boy younger than two who had a stem cell transplant for Wiskott-Aldrich syndrome, so the T cells may come from the graft donor. Each CDR3 is given with its conserved first and last residue. The D gene is left open where the match is weak. Rows give clone size only sometimes, using once, few, many, or a class for an expanded clone.

v_gene	abundance	j_gene	d_gene	CDR3nt	CDR3aa
TRBV7-2	few	TRBJ1-6	TRBD1	TGTGCCAGCAGCTTTATAATGACAGGGAAGGTGCGTTCACCCCTCCACTTT	CASSFIMTGKVRSPLHF
TRBV13	few	TRBJ1-2	.	TGTGCCAGCAGTTTTAGGTACAGGGAGGACTATGGCTACACCTTC	CASSFRYREDYGYTF
TRBV5-1	few	TRBJ1-2	.	TGCGCCAGCAGCTGGGACTTCCTAGACTATGGCTACACCTTC	CASSWDFLDYGYTF
TRBV6-5	.	TRBJ1-2	.	TGTGCCAGCAGTTACGGCGGCGGTGGCTACACCTTC	CASSYGGGGYTF
TRBV9	few	TRBJ2-3	TRBD2	TGTGCCAGCAGCGTGCGAGCGGGGGGGGGGACAGATACGCAGTATTTT	CASSVRAGGGTDTQYF
TRBV5-1	.	TRBJ2-1	TRBD2	TGCGCCAGCAGCAGCCAGTCCGGGACTAGCGGGATCAATGAGCAGTTCTTC	CASSSQSGTSGINEQFF
TRBV20-1	.	TRBJ2-1	TRBD1	TGCAGTGCTTTGGACAGGGGCAATGAGCAGTTCTTC	CSALDRGNEQFF
TRBV5-5	.	TRBJ2-1	.	TGTGCCAGCAGATCCTGGGTTGGGATCCTCAGGGACAATGAGCAGTTCTTC	CASRSWVGILRDNEQFF
TRBV15	few	TRBJ2-1	TRBD2	TGTGCCACCAGCAGCCTGTCCGGGACTAAGAAGGGTGAGCAGTTCTTC	CATSSLSGTKKGEQFF
TRBV12-3/TRBV12-4	few	TRBJ2-1	.	TGTGCCAGCAGGTTTAGCGCCGGAAATGAGCAGTTCTTC	CASRFSAGNEQFF
TRBV3-1	.	TRBJ2-7	TRBD1	TGTGCCAGCAGCCATCCTCAGGGGGTACCCATGGGCGAGCAGTACTTC	CASSHPQGVPMGEQYF
TRBV20-1	few	TRBJ2-3	.	TGCAGTGCTAGAATATCGGATACGCAGTATTTT	CSARISDTQYF
TRBV3-1	.	TRBJ2-5	TRBD1	TGTGCCAGCAGCCGAGCAGGGGGCGCGGGGGAGACCCAGTACTTC	CASSRAGGAGETQYF
TRBV12-3/TRBV12-4	.	TRBJ2-5	TRBD2	TGTGCCAGCACCCATTTAGCGGGAGTTGAGACCCAGTACTTC	CASTHLAGVETQYF
TRBV27	.	TRBJ2-2	TRBD2	TGTGCCAGCAGGGGGGGGGCGAACACCGGGGAGCTGTTTTTT	CASRGGANTGELFF
TRBV5-1	.	TRBJ1-1	.	TGCGCCAGCAGCTTGGAGCGGGGATGGGCTGAAGCTTTCTTT	CASSLERGWAEAFF
TRBV2	few	TRBJ2-1	TRBD1	TGTGCCAGCAGTGAGGAGATTGGGACAGGGGGCCATGAGCAGTTCTTC	CASSEEIGTGGHEQFF